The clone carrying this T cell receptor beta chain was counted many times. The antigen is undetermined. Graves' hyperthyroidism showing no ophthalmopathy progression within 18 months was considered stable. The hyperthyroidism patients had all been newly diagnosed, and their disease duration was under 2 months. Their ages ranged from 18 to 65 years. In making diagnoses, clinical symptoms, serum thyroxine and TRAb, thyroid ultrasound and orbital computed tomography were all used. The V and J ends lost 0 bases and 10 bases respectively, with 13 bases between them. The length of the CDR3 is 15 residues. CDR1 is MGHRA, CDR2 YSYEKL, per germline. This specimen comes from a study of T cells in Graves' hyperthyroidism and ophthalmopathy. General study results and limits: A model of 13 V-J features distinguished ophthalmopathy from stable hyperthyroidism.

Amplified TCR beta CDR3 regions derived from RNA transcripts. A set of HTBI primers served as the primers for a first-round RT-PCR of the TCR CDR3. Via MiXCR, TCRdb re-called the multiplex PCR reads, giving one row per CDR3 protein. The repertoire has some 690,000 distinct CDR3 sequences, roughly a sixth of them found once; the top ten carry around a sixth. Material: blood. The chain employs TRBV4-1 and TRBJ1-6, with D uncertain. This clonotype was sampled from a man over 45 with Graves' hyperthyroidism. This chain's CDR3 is CASSQDEGVGSPLHF. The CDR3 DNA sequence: TGCGCCAGCAGCCAAGACGAGGGCGTTGGATCACCCCTCCACTTT.